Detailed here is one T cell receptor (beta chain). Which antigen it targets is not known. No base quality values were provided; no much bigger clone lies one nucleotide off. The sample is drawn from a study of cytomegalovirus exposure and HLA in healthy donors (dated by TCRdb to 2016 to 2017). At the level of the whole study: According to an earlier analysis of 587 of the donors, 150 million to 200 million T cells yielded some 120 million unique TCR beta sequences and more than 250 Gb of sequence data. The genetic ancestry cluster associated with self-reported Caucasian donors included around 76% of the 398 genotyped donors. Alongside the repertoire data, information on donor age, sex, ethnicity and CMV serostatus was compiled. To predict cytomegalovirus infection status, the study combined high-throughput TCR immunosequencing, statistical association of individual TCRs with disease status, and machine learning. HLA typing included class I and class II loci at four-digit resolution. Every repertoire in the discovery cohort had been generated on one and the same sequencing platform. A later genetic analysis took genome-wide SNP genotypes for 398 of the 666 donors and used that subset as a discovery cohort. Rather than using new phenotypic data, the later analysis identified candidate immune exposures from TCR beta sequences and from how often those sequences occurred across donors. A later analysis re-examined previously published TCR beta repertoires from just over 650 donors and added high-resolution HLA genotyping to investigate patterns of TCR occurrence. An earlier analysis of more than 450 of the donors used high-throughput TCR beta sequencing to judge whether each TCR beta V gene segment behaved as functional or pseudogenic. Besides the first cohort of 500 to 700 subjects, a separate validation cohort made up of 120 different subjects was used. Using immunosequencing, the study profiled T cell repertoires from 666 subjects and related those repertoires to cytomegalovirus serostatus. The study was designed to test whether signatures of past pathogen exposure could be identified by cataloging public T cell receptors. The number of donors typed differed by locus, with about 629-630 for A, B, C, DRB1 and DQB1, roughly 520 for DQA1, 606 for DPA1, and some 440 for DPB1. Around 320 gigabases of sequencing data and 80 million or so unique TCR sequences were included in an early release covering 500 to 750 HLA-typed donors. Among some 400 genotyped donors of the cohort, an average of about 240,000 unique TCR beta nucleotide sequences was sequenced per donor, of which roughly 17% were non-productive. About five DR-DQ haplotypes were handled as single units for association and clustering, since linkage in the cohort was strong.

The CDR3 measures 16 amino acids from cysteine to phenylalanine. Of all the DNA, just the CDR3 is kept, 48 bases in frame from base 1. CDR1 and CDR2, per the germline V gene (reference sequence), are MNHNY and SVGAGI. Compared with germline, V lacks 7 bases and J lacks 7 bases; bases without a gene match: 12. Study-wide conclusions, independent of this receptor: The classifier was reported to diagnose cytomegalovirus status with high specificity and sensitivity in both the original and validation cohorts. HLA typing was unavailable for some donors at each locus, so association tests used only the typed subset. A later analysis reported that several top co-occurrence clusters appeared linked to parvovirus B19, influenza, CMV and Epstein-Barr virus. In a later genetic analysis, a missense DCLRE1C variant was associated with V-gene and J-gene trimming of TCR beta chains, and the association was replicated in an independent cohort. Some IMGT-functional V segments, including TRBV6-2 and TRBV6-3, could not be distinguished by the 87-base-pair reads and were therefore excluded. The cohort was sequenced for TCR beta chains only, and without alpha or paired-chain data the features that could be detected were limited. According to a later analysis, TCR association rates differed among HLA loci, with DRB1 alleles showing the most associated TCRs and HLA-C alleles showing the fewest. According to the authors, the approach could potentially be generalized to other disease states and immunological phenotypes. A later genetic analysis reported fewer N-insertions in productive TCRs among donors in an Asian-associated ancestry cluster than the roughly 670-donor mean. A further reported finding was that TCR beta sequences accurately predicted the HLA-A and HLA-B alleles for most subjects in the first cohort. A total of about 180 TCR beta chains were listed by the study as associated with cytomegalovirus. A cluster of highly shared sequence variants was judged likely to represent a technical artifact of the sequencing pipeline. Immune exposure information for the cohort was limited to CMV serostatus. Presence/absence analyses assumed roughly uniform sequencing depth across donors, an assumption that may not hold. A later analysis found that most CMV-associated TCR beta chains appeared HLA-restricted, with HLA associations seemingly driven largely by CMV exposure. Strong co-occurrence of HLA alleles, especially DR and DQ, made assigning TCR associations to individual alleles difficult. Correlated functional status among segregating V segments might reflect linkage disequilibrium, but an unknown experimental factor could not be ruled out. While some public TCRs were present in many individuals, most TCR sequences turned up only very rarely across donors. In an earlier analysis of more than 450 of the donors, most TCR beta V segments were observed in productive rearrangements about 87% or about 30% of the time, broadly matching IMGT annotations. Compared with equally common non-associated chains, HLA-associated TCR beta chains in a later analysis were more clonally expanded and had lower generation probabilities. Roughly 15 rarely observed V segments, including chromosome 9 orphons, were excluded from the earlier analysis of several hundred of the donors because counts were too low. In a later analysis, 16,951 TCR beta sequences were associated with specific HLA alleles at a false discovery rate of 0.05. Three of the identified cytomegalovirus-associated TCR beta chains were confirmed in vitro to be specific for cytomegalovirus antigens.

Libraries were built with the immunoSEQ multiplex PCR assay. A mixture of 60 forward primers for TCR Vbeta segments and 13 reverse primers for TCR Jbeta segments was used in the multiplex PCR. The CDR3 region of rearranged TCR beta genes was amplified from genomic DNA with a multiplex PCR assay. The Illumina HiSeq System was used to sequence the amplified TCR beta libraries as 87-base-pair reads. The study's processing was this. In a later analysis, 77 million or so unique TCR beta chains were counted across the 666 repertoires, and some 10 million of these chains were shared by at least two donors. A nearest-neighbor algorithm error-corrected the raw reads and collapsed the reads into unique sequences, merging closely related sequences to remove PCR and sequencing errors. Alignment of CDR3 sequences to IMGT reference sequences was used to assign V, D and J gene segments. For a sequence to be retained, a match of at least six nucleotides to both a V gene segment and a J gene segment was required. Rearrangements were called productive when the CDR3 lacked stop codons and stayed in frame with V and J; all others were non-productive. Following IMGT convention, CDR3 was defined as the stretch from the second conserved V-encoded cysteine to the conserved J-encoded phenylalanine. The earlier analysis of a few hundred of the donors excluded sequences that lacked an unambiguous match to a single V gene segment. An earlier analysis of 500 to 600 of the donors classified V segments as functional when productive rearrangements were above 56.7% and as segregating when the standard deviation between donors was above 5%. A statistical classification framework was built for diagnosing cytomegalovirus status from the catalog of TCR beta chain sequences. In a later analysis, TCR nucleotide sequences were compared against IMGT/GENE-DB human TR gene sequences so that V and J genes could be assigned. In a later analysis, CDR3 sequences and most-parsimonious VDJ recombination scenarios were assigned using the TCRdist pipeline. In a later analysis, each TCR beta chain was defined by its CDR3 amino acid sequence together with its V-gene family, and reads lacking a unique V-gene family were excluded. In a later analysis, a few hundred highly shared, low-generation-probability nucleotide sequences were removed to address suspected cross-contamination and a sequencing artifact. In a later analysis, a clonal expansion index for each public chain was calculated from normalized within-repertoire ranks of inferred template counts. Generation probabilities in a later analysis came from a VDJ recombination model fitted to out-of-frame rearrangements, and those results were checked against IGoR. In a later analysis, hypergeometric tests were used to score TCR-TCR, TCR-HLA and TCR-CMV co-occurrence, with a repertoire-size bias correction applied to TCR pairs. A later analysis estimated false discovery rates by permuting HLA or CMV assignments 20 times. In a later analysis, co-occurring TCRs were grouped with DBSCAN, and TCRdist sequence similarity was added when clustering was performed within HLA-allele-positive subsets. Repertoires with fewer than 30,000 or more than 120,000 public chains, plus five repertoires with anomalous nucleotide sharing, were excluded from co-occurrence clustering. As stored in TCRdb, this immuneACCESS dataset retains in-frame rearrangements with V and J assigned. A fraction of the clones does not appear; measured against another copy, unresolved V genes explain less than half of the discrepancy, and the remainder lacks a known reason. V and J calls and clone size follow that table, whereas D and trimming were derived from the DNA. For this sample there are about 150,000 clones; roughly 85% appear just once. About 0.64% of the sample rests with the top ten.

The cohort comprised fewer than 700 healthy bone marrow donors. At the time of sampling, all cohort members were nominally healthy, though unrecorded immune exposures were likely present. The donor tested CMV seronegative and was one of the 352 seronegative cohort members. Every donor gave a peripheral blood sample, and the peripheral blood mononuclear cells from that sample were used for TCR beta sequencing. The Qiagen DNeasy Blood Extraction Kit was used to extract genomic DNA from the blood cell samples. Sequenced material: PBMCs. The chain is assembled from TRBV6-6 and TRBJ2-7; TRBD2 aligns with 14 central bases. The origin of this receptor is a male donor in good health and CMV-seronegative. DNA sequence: TGTGCCAGCATTCCAGGGACTAGCGGGAGTTTGAGTGAGCAGTACTTC. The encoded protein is CASIPGTSGSLSEQYF.